The clone carrying this T cell receptor beta chain has a single count. At a deep level, the assay was run. TCRdb's copy holds only in-frame clones and misses some; the assay was immunoSEQ multiplex PCR. The table has under 600,000 clones, about 80% seen once; the top ten hold approximately 12%. J lost 6 bases, V lost 4 bases, and 8 bases had no gene match. This CDR3 comprises 15 residues. In germline, CDR1 is SGDLS, CDR2 YYNGEE. This record belongs to a study of shared clonotypes between healthy human individuals. Genomic DNA for unsorted samples, which was extracted with the QIAamp DNA Blood Mini kit, came from approximately 90 million PBMCs.

Sequenced: PBMCs. The chain has TRBV9 and TRBJ2-3, with 10 bases lining up with TRBD2. This receptor was obtained from a middle-aged woman in good health. Some clones in this sample may be carry-over from other donors' samples. CDR3 residues: CASSKAGGLQDTQYF. The DNA for the CDR3 is TGTGCCAGCAGCAAAGCGGGAGGGCTGCAGGATACGCAGTATTTT.